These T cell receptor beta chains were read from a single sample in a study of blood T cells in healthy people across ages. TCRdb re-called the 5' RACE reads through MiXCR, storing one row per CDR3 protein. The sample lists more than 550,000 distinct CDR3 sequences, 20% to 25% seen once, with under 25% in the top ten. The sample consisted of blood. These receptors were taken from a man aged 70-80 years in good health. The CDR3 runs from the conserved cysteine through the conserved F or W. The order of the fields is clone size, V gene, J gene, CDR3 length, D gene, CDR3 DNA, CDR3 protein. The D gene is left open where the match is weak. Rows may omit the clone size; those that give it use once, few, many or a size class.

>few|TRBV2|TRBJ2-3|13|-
TGTGCCAGCACCCTGACCCGCACAGATACGCAGTATTTT
CASTLTRTDTQYF
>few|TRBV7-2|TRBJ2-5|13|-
TGTGCCAGCAGCTTAGAAGGGATCGAGACCCAGTACTTC
CASSLEGIETQYF
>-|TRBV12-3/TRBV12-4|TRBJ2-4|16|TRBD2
TGTGCCAGCAGTTTGGAGCGGGGGGCGATGGGAAACATTCAGTACTTC
CASSLERGAMGNIQYF
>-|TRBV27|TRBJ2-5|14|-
TGTGCCAGCAGTTCCGGAGCAGCCACAGAGACCCAGTACTTC
CASSSGAATETQYF
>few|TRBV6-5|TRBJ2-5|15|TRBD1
TGTGCCCGCAGTTACTCGGGGACAGGCCAAGAGACCCAGTACTTC
CARSYSGTGQETQYF
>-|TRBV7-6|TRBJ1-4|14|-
TGTGCCAGCAGCTCTACGACAGTTAATGAAAAACTGTTTTTT
CASSSTTVNEKLFF
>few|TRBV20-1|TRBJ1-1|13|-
TGCAGTGCTAGAAAAATAATGGACACTGAAGCTTTCTTT
CSARKIMDTEAFF
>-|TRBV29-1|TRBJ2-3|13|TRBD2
TGCAGCGTTGAGCGGGGGTCCACAGATACGCAGTATTTT
CSVERGSTDTQYF
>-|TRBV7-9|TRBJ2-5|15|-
TGTGCCAGCAGCTCGAGGGATATGGGCGTAAAGACCCAGTACTTC
CASSSRDMGVKTQYF
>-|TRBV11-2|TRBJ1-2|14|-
TGTGCCAGCAGCTTAGCCCCAGAGATCCCGGGCTACACCTTC
CASSLAPEIPGYTF
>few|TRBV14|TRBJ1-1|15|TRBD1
TGTGCCAGCAGCCGCTCCGGGACAGGGATCACTGAAGCTTTCTTT
CASSRSGTGITEAFF
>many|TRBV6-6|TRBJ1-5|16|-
TGTGCCAGCAGTTTGTCCGGGCGGGGGGCTCGGCAGCCCCAGCATTTT
CASSLSGRGARQPQHF
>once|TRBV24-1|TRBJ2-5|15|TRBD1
TGTGCCACCAGTGAACCCAGACAGGGGAAGGAGACCCAGTACTTC
CATSEPRQGKETQYF
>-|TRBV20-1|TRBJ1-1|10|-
TGCAGTGCTAGAAAGATAGAAGCTTTCTTT
CSARKIEAFF
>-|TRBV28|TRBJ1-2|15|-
TGTGCCAACGCCGCAGGCCGAACCCCTAACTATGGCTACACCTTC
CANAAGRTPNYGYTF
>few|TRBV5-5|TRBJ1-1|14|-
TGTGCCAGCAGCTTGGGAGTCACGAACACTGAAGCTTTCTTT
CASSLGVTNTEAFF
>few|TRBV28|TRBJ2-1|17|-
TGTGCCAGCACCTCTCCTGGGGGCGGGAGACGCTACAATGAGCAGTTCTTC
CASTSPGGGRRYNEQFF
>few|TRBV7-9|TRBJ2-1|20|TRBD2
TGTGCCAGCAGCTGGGACCCGGGACTAGCGGGGGACCCTACTTACAATGAGCAGTTCTTC
CASSWDPGLAGDPTYNEQFF
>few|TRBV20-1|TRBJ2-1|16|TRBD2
TGCAGTGCTAGTCCTAGCGGGAAGGTAGGGTACAATGAGCAGTTCTTC
CSASPSGKVGYNEQFF
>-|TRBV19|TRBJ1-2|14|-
TGTGCCAGTAAGATACAGGGTACCAACTATGGCTACACCTTC
CASKIQGTNYGYTF
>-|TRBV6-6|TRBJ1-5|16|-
TGTGCCAGCAGTCTATACAGAGTCTCCAGCAATCAGCCCCAGCATTTT
CASSLYRVSSNQPQHF
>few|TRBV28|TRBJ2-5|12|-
TGTGCCAGCAGTTTCCCGCTAGAGACCCAGTACTTC
CASSFPLETQYF
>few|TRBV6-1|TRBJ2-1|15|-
TGTGCCAGCAGTGAAGCCCCACCCTTGCAGGGGTTCACGGTCTTC
CASSEAPPLQGFTVF
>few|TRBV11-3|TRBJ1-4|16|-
TGTGCCAGCAGCTTAAGTGGAGCAGGTCGGCGGGAAAAACTGTTTTTT
CASSLSGAGRREKLFF
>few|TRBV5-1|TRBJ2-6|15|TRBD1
TGCGCCAGCAGCGTGACAGGGACTGGGGCCAACGTCCTGACTTTC
CASSVTGTGANVLTF
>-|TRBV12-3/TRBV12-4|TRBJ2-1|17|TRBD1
TGTGCCCGTCCAGGGGGCGGGTGGGGGAGCTCCTACAATGAGCAGTTCTTC
CARPGGGWGSSYNEQFF
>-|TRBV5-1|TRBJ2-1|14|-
TGCGCCAGCAGCTTGGACAGGGACTACAATGAGCAGTTCTTC
CASSLDRDYNEQFF
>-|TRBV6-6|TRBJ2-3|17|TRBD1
TGTGCCAGCAGGCCTGCAACAGGGGAGATTAGCACAGATACGCAGTATTTT
CASRPATGEISTDTQYF
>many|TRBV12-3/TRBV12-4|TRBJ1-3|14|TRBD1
TGTGCCAGCAGTCAGGGGGCGCGGGGAAACACCATATATTTT
CASSQGARGNTIYF
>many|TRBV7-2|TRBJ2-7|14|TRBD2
TGTGCCAGCAGCTTTAGCGGGGGGGCCTACGAGCAGTACTTC
CASSFSGGAYEQYF
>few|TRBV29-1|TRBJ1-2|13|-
TGCAGCGGTGGGTCGGGGGACAACTATGGCTACACCTTC
CSGGSGDNYGYTF
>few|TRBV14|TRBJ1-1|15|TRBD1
TGTGCCAGCAGCCAATTAACAGGGGGCAACACTGAAGCTTTCTTT
CASSQLTGGNTEAFF
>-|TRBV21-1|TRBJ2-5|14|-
TGTGCCAGCAGCAAAGCCCCTAGTACTAAGACCCAGTACTTC
CASSKAPSTKTQYF
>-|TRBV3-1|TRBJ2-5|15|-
TGTGCCAGCAGCCAAGCGTTACGAGGGGGGAAGACCCAGTACTTC
CASSQALRGGKTQYF
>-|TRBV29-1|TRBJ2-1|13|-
TGCAGCGTTGAAGGGGGAGCCAACAATGAGCAGTTCTTC
CSVEGGANNEQFF
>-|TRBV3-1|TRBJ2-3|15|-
TGTGCCAGCAGCCAAGATCGACGGGGGTTAGATACGCAGTATTTT
CASSQDRRGLDTQYF
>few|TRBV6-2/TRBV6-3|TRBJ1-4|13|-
TGTGCCAGCAGCCACCAGGGGAATGAAAAACTGTTTTTT
CASSHQGNEKLFF
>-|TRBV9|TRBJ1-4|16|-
TGTGCCAGCAGCGTAGGTGAGGGATCGACTAATGAAAAACTGTTTTTT
CASSVGEGSTNEKLFF
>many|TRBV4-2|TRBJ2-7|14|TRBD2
TGTGCCAGCAAAAGGAGCGGGGGGGCCTACGAGCAGTACTTC
CASKRSGGAYEQYF
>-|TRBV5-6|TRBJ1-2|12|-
TGTGCCAGCAGCTCCGAGGGTCCCGGCTACACCTTC
CASSSEGPGYTF
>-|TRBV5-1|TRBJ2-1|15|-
TGCGCCAGCAACCCCTCCGGGGCGGCCTACAATGAGCAGTTCTTC
CASNPSGAAYNEQFF
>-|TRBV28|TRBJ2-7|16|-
TGTGCCAGCAGTTCGCTGGGTGACGGCAATACCTACGAGCAGTACTTC
CASSSLGDGNTYEQYF
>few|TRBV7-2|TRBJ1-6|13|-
TGTGCCAGCAGCCCTCAGGGGAGTTCACCCCTCCACTTT
CASSPQGSSPLHF
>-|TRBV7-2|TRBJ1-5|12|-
TGTGCCAGCGGCAACTCGGATCAGCCCCAGCATTTT
CASGNSDQPQHF
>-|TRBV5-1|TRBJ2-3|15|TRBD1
TGCGCCAGCAGCTTGCGACAGGGCGGCGGAGATACGCAGTATTTT
CASSLRQGGGDTQYF
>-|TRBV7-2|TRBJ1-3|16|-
TGTGCCAGCAGCTTAAGTTCCGGGATTATAGGGGACACCATATATTTT
CASSLSSGIIGDTIYF
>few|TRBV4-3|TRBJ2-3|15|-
TGCGCCAGCAGCCTGGACAACTTGGGCACAGATACGCAGTATTTT
CASSLDNLGTDTQYF
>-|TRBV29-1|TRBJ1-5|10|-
TGCAGCGTTGGCCCTCAGCCCCAGCATTTT
CSVGPQPQHF
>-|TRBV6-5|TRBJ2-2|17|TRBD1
TGTGCCAGCAGTTACATGCCAGGGGGCCACTCTACCGGGGAGCTGTTTTTT
CASSYMPGGHSTGELFF
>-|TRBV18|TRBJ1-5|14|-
TGTGCCAGCTCACCAGGGTTAGGCAATCAGCCCCAGCATTTT
CASSPGLGNQPQHF
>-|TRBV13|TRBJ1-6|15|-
TGTGCCAGCAGCAAGGACGGAAAGACGAATTCACCCCTCCACTTT
CASSKDGKTNSPLHF
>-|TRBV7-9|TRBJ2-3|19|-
TGTGCCAGCAGCTTAGATAAGGGAGCCATTTTCACTAGCACAGATACGCAGTATTTT
CASSLDKGAIFTSTDTQYF
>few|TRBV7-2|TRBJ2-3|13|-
TGTGCCAGCAGCTTCGGAGCCCTTGATACGCAGTATTTT
CASSFGALDTQYF
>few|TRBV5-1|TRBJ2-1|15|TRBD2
TGCGCCAGCAGCTTGACTAGCGGGGGGAAAAATGAGCAGTTCTTC
CASSLTSGGKNEQFF
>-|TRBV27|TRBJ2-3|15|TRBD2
TGTGCCAGCAGCGGACTAGCGGGGGACACAGATACGCAGTATTTT
CASSGLAGDTDTQYF
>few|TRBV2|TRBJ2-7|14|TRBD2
TGTGCCAGCAGTTCACCGGGACTAGCTAACGAGCAGTACTTC
CASSSPGLANEQYF
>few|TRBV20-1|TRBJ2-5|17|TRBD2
TGCAGTGCCAAGAATTTTAAAATTAGCGGGAGCAGCGAGACCCAGTACTTC
CSAKNFKISGSSETQYF
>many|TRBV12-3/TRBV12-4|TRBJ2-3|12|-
TGTGCCAGCAGTCAAACGGCAGATACGCAGTATTTT
CASSQTADTQYF
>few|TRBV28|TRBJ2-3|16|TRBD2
TGTGCCAGCAGTTTAACGGTAGCGGGAGGGTTAGATACGCAGTATTTT
CASSLTVAGGLDTQYF